Sequencing of this TCR beta chain was carried out in a study of blood T cell repertoires in COVID-19. Background on the study: The United States, Italy and Spain supplied acute and convalescent COVID-19 samples. The analysed material was cDNA or gDNA that came from T cells, B-cell-depleted T cells, or PBMCs.

Original analysis: Cell counts per sample came from amplifying reference gene primers. Sequencing was performed with immunoSEQ multiplex PCR; in TCRdb, only in-frame clones are kept and a portion is missing. V and J calls and clone size are those listed in that table; D and trimming were worked out from the DNA. The sample has some 140,000 clones; more than 70% are singletons. Germline CDR1 KGHDR, CDR2 SFDVKD. V lost 2 bases and J 10 bases, leaving 11 bases between the germline ends. CDR3 size: 13 residues. Those who participated ranged in age from roughly 18 to 90 years and resided in about two dozen US areas.

The V call is TRBV24-1, the J call TRBJ2-1; D possibly corresponds to TRBD1 (6 bases). This receptor was obtained from a man between 35 and 55 years old with acute COVID-19. Sequencing was done on a sample of PBMCs or T cells enriched from blood (not recorded which). The CDR3 nucleotides read TGTGCCACCAGTGATTACAGGGCTTGGGAGCAGTTCTTC. This codes for CATSDYRAWEQFF.